The 7 T cell receptor beta chains below come from one sample, sequenced in a study of blood T cell repertoires in COVID-19. TCRdb's copy holds only in-frame clones and misses some; the assay was immunoSEQ multiplex PCR. The sample has about 45,000 clones, 85% to 90% seen once. Sequenced input: peripheral blood. These receptors were taken from a human donor in a cohort sampled during active COVID-19.

The chain links TRBV28 to TRBJ1-4; 8 bases fit TRBD1. Losses at the gene ends were 1 base for V and 3 bases for J; bases not matched to a gene: 1. Germline V gene sequence: CDR1 MDHEN, CDR2 SYDVKM. There are 15 residues in the CDR3. CDR3 amino acids: CASSLSGQANEKLFF. CDR3 coding DNA: TGTGCCAGCAGTTTATCGGGACAGGCTAATGAAAAACTGTTTTTT.

This clone was seen only a few times. The chain carries TRBV2 and TRBJ2-1; 10 nucleotides match TRBD1. The germline V gene has CDR1 SNHLY and CDR2 FYNNEI. The CDR3 sequence is 14 residues long. The J segment lost 8 bases and the V segment lost 6 bases, leaving 7 bases of the junction unmatched. CDR3 amino acids: CASRQTGGFDEQFF. CDR3 DNA: TGTGCCAGCAGGCAGACAGGGGGCTTCGATGAGCAGTTCTTC.

The V gene is TRBV5-1, the J gene TRBJ2-1; 13 positions match TRBD2. Unmatched junction bases numbered 5, after V lost 4 bases and J lost 7 bases. The germline CDR1 and CDR2 sequences are SGHRS and YFSETQ. This CDR3 is 15 amino acids long. The CDR3 spells CASSSRLAGGNEQFF. CDR3 DNA: TGCGCCAGCAGCAGCCGACTAGCGGGGGGTAATGAGCAGTTCTTC.

Ten or more counts support this clone. The chain is built from TRBV28 and TRBJ2-7, with 7 bases matching TRBD1. The CDR3 length is 14 residues. Trimming at V came to 6 bases and at J to 5 bases, leaving 10 bases not matched to a gene. Germline V gene data show CDR1 as MDHEN and CDR2 as SYDVKM. The CDR3 loop reads CASSRMGQLNEQYF. DNA of the CDR3: TGTGCCAGCAGCCGAATGGGACAGTTGAACGAGCAGTACTTC.

The CDR3 coding sequence is TGTGCCAGCAGCGTAGGGGACAGCTCCTATAATTCACCCCTCCACTTT. This gives the protein CASSVGDSSYNSPLHF. The gene calls are TRBV9 and TRBJ1-6; 7 bases are a match to TRBD1. With V trimmed by 0 bases and J by 0 bases, 0 bases remained unmatched. The germline gives CDR1 SGDLS, CDR2 YYNGEE. The CDR3 totals 16 residues. Based on the CDR3 plus reference TRBV9 and TRBJ1-6, the full variable domain is DSGVTQTPKHLITATGQRVTLRCSPRSGDLSVYWYQQSLDQGLQFLIQYYNGEERAKGNILERFSAQQFPDLHSELNLSSLELGDSALYFCASSVGDSSYNSPLHFGNGTRLTVT.

The gene calls are TRBV5-6 and TRBJ2-7; the D is unclear. The CDR3 length is 13 residues. CDR1 and CDR2 (germline): SGHDT, YYEEEE. Trimming stripped 4 bases from V and 2 bases from J, with 10 bases between. The CDR3 is CASSGQPTYEQYF. DNA of the CDR3: TGTGCCAGCAGCGGGCAGCCAACCTACGAGCAGTACTTC.

This clone was recorded only once. This chain uses TRBV6-4 with TRBJ1-6, with D possibly matching TRBD1 (5 bases). The V end lost 11 bases, the J end lost 0 bases, and 26 bases lay between the germline ends. The CDR3 extends over 19 amino acids. Germline V CDR1 and CDR2: MRHNA, SNTAGT. For the CDR3, the DNA is TGTGCCCGCGTGGGGGGGTGGTTAGGGTTAGACTCCTATAATTCACCCCTCCACTTT. Translation: CARVGGWLGLDSYNSPLHF.